One sample yielded the 7 T cell receptor beta chains listed below, sequenced in a study of CD8+ T cells in alopecia areata (dated by TCRdb to between 2017 and 2018). Receptor amplification or capture employed the immunoSEQ multiplex PCR assay. RNA was extracted from all samples and reverse transcribed into cDNA as template for TCR sequencing. TCRdb mirrors the immuneACCESS table, restricted to in-frame sequences. Some clones are absent from its copies; in checked studies, under half trace to an unresolved V gene, and the reason for the others is unknown. The sample has approximately 120,000 clones on record, about 51% of them singletons. Together, the top ten hold roughly 10% of the sample. Sequenced input: NKG2D-low CD8+ T cells sorted from blood. Reading the label with the study, this specimen's cell subset or site is: sorted CD8+ NKG2D-low blood T cells. The origin of the receptors is a human donor with alopecia areata.

The chain links TRBV27 to TRBJ2-5; D is ambiguous. The V end lost 8 bases, the J end lost 5 bases, and 6 bases lay between the germline ends. The CDR3 totals 10 residues. Germline V gene lookup returns CDR1 MNHEY and CDR2 SMNVEV (reference sequence). The DNA of the CDR3 is TGTGCCAGCGGGGTGGAGACCCAGTACTTC. Encoded protein: CASGVETQYF.

In this sample, this clone turned up a few times. V is TRBV5-1 and J is TRBJ2-4; D is unresolved. CDR1 is SGHRS, CDR2 YFSETQ, per germline. V lost 6 bases and J lost 3, with 7 bases in between. The CDR3 totals 12 residues. CDR3 region: CASTDFKNIQYF. As DNA, the CDR3 is TGCGCCAGCACCGACTTCAAAAACATTCAGTACTTC.

This clone occurred once. The CDR3 spells CARETQYF. The CDR3 coding sequence is TGTGCCAGAGAGACCCAGTACTTC. The V gene is TRBV6-5, the J gene TRBJ2-5; D not certain. The CDR3 loop spans 8 amino acids. Trimming took 9 bases from V and 4 from J, leaving 0 bases between them. In germline, CDR1 is MNHEY, CDR2 SVGAGI.

This clone was picked up one time. V gene TRBV27 combines with J gene TRBJ2-7; TRBD2 matches 10 bases. Germline V gene sequence: CDR1 MNHEY, CDR2 SMNVEV (reference sequence). V lost 2 bases and J lost 2; bases outside the gene matches: 0. This CDR3 is built from 14 residues. The CDR3 spells CASSLGLAAYEQYF. DNA of the CDR3: TGTGCCAGCAGTTTAGGACTAGCGGCCTACGAGCAGTACTTC.

The gene calls are TRBV9 and TRBJ2-3, with D perhaps matching TRBD2 (6 bases). The germline gives CDR1 SGDLS, CDR2 YYNGEE. The germline V and J ends were trimmed by 2 bases and 4 bases, with 17 bases remaining between them. This CDR3 region has 16 residues. The CDR3 DNA sequence: TGTGCCAGCAGCGTCCCGGGTGGTAGCGGAGCAGATACGCAGTATTTT. It encodes CASSVPGGSGADTQYF.

The CDR3 sequence is CATSRDLTDTQYF. The CDR3 DNA sequence: TGTGCCACCAGCAGAGATCTCACAGATACGCAGTATTTT. The V gene is TRBV15, the J gene TRBJ2-3, with D unclear. V lost 0 bases and J 2 bases, leaving 3 bases between the germline ends. CDR3 length equals 13 residues. CDR1 and CDR2 (germline): LNHNV, YYDKDF (reference sequence). Full variable domain (missing parts from reference TRBV15 and TRBJ2-3): DAMVIQNPRYQVTQFGKPVTLSCSQTLNHNVMYWYQQKSSQAPKLLFHYYDKDFNNEADTPDNFQSRRPNTSFCFLDIRSPGLGDTAMYLCATSRDLTDTQYFGPGTRLTVL.

This clone was observed a few times. This chain uses TRBV2 with TRBJ1-1; tentatively, D is TRBD1 (5 bases). The V end lost 7 bases, the J end lost 10 bases, and 13 bases lay between the germline ends. Germline V gene sequence: CDR1 SNHLY, CDR2 FYNNEI. The CDR3 runs 11 residues. The CDR3 spells CASMEGQGAFF. The CDR3 DNA follows: TGTGCCAGCATGGAGGGGCAGGGAGCTTTCTTT.